These T cell receptor beta chains were read from a single sample in a study of blood T cells in healthy people across ages. TCRdb ran MiXCR on the 5' RACE reads and lists one entry per CDR3 protein. The sample lists roughly 1,700,000 distinct CDR3 sequences, about 28% seen once, with 6.5% to 8.5% in the top ten. Input material: blood. The receptors come from a young woman in good health. CDR3s include the opening cysteine and the closing phenylalanine or tryptophan. The D gene is left open where the match is weak. Clone size is given for some rows only: seen once, a few or many times, or a class if the clone is expanded.

d_gene	abundance	v_gene	len	j_gene	CDR3aa	CDR3nt
.	.	TRBV9	17	TRBJ2-1	CASSVGVSRRAVNEQFF	TGTGCCAGCAGCGTAGGGGTTAGCAGGAGGGCCGTCAATGAGCAGTTCTTC
TRBD1	.	TRBV3-1	13	TRBJ1-2	CASSHNRGDGYTF	TGTGCCAGCAGCCACAACAGGGGGGACGGCTACACCTTC
.	.	TRBV9	15	TRBJ2-5	CASSVAGQRQETQYF	TGTGCCAGCAGCGTCGCTGGACAGCGGCAAGAGACCCAGTACTTC
TRBD2	.	TRBV3-1	14	TRBJ2-1	CASSQNLAGLEQFF	TGTGCCAGCAGCCAGAATCTAGCGGGATTAGAGCAGTTCTTC
TRBD1	many	TRBV20-1	14	TRBJ2-1	CSAGRDRGYNEQFF	TGCAGTGCTGGCCGGGACAGGGGCTACAATGAGCAGTTCTTC
.	.	TRBV29-1	11	TRBJ2-3	CSVGDTDTQYF	TGCAGCGTTGGCGACACAGATACGCAGTATTTT
.	many	TRBV7-3	13	TRBJ2-7	CASSLVPRDEQYF	TGTGCCAGCAGCTTAGTCCCGAGGGACGAGCAGTACTTC
TRBD2	many	TRBV3-1	16	TRBJ2-1	CASSQALAGALGKQFF	TGTGCCAGCAGCCAAGCGCTAGCGGGGGCCCTTGGGAAGCAGTTCTTC
TRBD1	.	TRBV28	13	TRBJ1-1	CASSLSRGQQAFF	TGTGCCAGCAGTTTATCTAGGGGGCAACAAGCTTTCTTT
.	few	TRBV21-1	14	TRBJ1-2	CASSKGTGPYGYTF	TGTGCCAGCAGCAAAGGCACAGGGCCCTATGGCTACACCTTC
.	.	TRBV7-2	15	TRBJ2-2	CASSPGAANTGELFF	TGTGCCAGCAGTCCCGGGGCGGCGAACACCGGGGAGCTGTTTTTT
.	few	TRBV11-2	15	TRBJ2-5	CASSLEGRGKETQYF	TGTGCCAGCAGCTTAGAAGGTAGAGGAAAAGAGACCCAGTACTTC
TRBD2	few	TRBV6-1	15	TRBJ2-3	CASSPPGGGRDTQYF	TGTGCCAGCAGCCCCCCGGGGGGAGGCAGAGATACGCAGTATTTT
.	.	TRBV9	19	TRBJ2-6	CASSEPRLVSFTGADVLTF	TGTGCCAGCAGCGAGCCTCGACTAGTGTCTTTCACTGGGGCCGACGTCCTGACTTTC
TRBD2	few	TRBV7-3	18	TRBJ2-7	CASSSTILAGGTYNEQYF	TGTGCCAGCAGCTCAACAATACTAGCGGGGGGGACCTACAATGAGCAGTACTTC